This T cell receptor (beta chain) derives from a study of T cell responses to AZD1222 COVID-19 vaccine. Looking at the study overall: Second-dose intervals of approximately 4 or approximately 12 weeks were pooled. Broader study findings: At baseline, just six AZD1222 recipients tested seropositive. Regions 160-218 and 743-854 dominated among vaccine-associated CD4 TCRs spanning spike. After the peak T cell response, and only then, were repertoires sampled.

Trimming took off 1 base at V and 2 bases at J, with 18 bases between the two ends. Germline assignment: CDR1 SGHRS and CDR2 YFSETQ. The CDR3 extends over 17 amino acids. This clone was recorded once. Its specificity is not known. The assay was immunoSEQ multiplex PCR, and TCRdb's table has in-frame clones only and misses some. Of roughly 70,000 clones listed, 65% to 90% are singletons. The sequencing here drew on peripheral blood, taken on day 0 of AZD1222 vaccination. The chain joins TRBV5-1 to TRBJ1-1, with D perhaps TRBD1 (5 bases). The TCR was taken from an adult in good health. The CDR3 region is CASSLWGVDRENTEAFF. CDR3 sequence (DNA): TGCGCCAGCAGCTTGTGGGGGGTTGACAGAGAAAACACTGAAGCTTTCTTT.